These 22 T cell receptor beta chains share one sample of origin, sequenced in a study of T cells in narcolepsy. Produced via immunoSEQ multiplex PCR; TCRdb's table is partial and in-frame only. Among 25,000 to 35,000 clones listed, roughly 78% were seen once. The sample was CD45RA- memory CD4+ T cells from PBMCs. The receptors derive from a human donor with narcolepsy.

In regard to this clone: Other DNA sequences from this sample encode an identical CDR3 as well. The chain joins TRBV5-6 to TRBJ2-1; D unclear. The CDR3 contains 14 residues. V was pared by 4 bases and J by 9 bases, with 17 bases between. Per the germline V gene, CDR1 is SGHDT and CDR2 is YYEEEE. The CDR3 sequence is CASSPTGRGGEQFF. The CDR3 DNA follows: TGTGCCAGCAGCCCAACGGGTCGAGGCGGTGAGCAGTTCTTC.

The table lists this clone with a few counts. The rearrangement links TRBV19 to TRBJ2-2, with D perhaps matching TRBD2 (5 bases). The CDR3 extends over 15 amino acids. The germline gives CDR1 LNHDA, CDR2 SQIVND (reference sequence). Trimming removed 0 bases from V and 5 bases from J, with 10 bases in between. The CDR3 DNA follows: TGTGCCAGTAGTATAGAGGGAGTAAGAACCGGGGAGCTGTTTTTT. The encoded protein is CASSIEGVRTGELFF.

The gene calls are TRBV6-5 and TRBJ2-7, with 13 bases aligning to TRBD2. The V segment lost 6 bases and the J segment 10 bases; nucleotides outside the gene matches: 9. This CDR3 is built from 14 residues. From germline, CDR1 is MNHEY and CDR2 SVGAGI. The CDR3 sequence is CASRPPGLAGLQYF. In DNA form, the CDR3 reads TGTGCCAGCAGACCACCGGGACTAGCGGGACTACAGTACTTC.

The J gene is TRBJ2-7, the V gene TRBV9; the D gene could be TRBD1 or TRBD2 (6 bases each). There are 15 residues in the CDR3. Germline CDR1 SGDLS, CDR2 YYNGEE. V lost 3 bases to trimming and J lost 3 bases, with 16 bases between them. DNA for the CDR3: TGTGCCAGCAGCGCGGGGGAACGGACAGTCTACGAGCAGTACTTC. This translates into CASSAGERTVYEQYF.

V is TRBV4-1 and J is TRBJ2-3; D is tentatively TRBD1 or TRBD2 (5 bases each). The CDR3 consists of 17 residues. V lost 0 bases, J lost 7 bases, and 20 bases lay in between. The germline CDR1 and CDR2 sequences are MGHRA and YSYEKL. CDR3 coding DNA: TGCGCCAGCAGCCAAGAAACTATAGGGACCCCGGGTCATACGCAGTATTTT. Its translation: CASSQETIGTPGHTQYF.

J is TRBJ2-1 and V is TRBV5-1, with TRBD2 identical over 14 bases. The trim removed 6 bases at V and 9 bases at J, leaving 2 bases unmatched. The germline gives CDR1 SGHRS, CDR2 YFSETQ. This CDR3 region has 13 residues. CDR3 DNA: TGCGCCAGCACCGGACTAGCGGGGGGTGAGCAGTTCTTC. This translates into CASTGLAGGEQFF.

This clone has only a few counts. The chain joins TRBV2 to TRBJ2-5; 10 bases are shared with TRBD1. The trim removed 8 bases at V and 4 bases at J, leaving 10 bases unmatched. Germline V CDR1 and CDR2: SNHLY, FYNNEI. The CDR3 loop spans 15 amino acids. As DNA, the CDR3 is TGTGCCAGCCCCCGGGACAGGGGAGTGCGAGAGACCCAGTACTTC. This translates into CASPRDRGVRETQYF.

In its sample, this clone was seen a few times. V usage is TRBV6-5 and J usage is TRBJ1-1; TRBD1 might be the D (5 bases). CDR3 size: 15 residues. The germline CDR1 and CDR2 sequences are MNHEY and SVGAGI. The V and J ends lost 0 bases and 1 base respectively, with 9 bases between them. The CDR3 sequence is CASSYSGAGNTEAFF. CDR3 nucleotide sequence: TGTGCCAGCAGTTACTCAGGGGCAGGGAACACTGAAGCTTTCTTT.

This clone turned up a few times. This CDR3 is CASSDGVTNEKLFF. In DNA form, the CDR3 reads TGTGCCAGCAGTGACGGGGTGACTAATGAAAAACTGTTTTTT. J is TRBJ1-4 and V is TRBV6-1; D gene ambiguous. CDR3 length: 14 residues. Trimming took off 3 bases at V and 2 bases at J, with 7 bases between the two ends. Looked up from germline, CDR1 is MNHNS and CDR2 is SASEGT.

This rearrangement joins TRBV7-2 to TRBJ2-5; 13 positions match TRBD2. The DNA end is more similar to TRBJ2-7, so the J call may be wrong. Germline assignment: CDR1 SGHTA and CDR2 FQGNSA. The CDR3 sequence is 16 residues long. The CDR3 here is CASSPTGTSGAYEQYF. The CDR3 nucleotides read TGTGCCAGCAGCCCCACCGGGACTAGCGGGGCCTACGAGCAGTACTTC.

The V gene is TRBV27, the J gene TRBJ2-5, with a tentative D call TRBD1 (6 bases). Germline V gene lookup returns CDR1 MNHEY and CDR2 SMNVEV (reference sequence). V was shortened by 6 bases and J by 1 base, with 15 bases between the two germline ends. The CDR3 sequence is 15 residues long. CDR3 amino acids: CASSFQQGPQETQYF. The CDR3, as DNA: TGTGCCAGCAGCTTCCAACAGGGCCCCCAAGAGACCCAGTACTTC.

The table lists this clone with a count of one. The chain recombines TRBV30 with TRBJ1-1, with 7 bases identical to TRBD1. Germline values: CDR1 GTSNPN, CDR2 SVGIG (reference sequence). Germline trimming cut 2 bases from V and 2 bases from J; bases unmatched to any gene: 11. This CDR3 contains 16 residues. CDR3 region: CAWSYVTGTSNTEAFF. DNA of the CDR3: TGTGCCTGGAGTTATGTGACAGGGACGAGTAACACTGAAGCTTTCTTT.

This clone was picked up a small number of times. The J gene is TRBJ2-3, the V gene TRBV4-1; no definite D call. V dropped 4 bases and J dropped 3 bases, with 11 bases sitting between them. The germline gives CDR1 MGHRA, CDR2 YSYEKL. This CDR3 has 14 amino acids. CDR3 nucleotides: TGCGCCAGCAGCCTTGGTTCCGATACAGATACGCAGTATTTT. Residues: CASSLGSDTDTQYF.

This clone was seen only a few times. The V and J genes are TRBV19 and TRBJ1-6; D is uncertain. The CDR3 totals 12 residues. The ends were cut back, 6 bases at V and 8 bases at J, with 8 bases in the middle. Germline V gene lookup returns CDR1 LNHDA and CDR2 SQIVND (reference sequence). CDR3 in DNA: TGTGCCAGTAGCCACCTGGATTCACCCCTCCACTTT. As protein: CASSHLDSPLHF.

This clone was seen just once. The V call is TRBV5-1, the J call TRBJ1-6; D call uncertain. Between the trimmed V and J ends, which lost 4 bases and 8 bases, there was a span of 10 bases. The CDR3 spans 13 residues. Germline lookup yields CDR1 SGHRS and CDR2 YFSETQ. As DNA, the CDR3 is TGCGCCAGCAGCCCAGATCCGCATTCACCCCTCCACTTT. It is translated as CASSPDPHSPLHF.

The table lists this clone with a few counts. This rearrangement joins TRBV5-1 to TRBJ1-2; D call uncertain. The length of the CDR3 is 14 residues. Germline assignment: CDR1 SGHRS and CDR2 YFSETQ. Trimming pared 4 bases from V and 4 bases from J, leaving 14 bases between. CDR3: CASSADGGAYGYTF. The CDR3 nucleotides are TGCGCCAGCAGCGCGGATGGAGGAGCCTATGGCTACACCTTC.

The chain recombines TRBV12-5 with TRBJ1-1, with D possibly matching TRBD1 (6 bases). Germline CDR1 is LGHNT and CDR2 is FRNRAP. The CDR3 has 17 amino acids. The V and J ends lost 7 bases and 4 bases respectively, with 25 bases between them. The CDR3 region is CASAHYGQQGRATEAFF. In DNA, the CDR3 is TGTGCTAGTGCCCACTACGGACAGCAGGGGAGAGCCACTGAAGCTTTCTTT.

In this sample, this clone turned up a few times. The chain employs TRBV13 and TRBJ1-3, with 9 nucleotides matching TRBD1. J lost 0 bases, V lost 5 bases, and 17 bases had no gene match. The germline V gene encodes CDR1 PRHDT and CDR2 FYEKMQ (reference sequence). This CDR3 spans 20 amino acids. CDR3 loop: CASSALEGRDRVASGNTIYF. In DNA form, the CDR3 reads TGTGCCAGCAGCGCCTTAGAAGGCCGGGACAGGGTCGCCTCTGGAAACACCATATATTTT. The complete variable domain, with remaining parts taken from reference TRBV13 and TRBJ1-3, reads AAGVIQSPRHLIKEKRETATLKCYPIPRHDTVYWYQQGPGQDPQFLISFYEKMQSDKGSIPDRFSAQQFSDYHSELNMSSLELGDSALYFCASSALEGRDRVASGNTIYFGEGSWLTVV.

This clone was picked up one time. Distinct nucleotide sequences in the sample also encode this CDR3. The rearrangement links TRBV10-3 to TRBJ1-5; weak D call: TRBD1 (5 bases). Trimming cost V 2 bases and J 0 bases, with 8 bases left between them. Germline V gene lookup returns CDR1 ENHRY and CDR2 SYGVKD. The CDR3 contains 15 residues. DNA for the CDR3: TGTGCCATCAGTGAGGGACAAAGTAGCAATCAGCCCCAGCATTTT. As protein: CAISEGQSSNQPQHF.

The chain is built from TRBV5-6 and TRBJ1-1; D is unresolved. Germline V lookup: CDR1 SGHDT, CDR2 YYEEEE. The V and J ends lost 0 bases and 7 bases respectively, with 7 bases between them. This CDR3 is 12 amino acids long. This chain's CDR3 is CASSLGVGEAFF. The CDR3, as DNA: TGTGCCAGCAGCTTGGGGGTGGGTGAAGCTTTCTTT.

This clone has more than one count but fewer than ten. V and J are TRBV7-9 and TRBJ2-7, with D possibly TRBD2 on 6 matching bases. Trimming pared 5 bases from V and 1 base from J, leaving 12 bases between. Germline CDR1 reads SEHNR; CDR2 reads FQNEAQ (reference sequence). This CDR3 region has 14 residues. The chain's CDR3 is CASSPKRVSYEQYF. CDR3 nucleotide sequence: TGTGCCAGCAGCCCGAAGCGGGTTTCCTACGAGCAGTACTTC.

In DNA, the CDR3 is TGTGCCAGCAGTAGGCGGGGGGGTACGGCCTATGGCTACACCTTC. It specifies CASSRRGGTAYGYTF. This chain connects TRBV7-6 to TRBJ1-2; possibly TRBD1 for D (5 bases). Germline V CDR1 and CDR2: SGHVS, FNYEAQ. V lost 6 bases and J 4 bases, leaving 18 bases between the germline ends. This CDR3 has 15 residues.